This T cell receptor (beta chain) was recorded in a study of shared clonotypes between healthy human individuals. Points from the study as a whole: Estimated clonotype richness was generally higher in naive than memory subsets. Clonotypes shared by all four sorted-subset donors had higher generation probabilities than non-shared clonotypes. Between a handful of donors, naive CD4 clonotypes were shared at a level of around 4.9%.

Naive CD8 cells comprised CD45RO-negative, CCR7-positively selected cells, excluding terminally differentiated effector memory CD45RA+ cells. Each donor was a Caucasian adult residing in Nashville, Tennessee. A remark on this clone: Its antigen is undetermined.

Here immunoSEQ multiplex PCR was the method, and the copy in TCRdb shows in-frame clones only, minus some. This sample has approximately 740,000 clones, with almost 95% found just once. Input material: naive CD8+ T cells sorted from blood. The receptor comes from a man aged 25 to 40 in good health.

As DNA, the CDR3 is TGCGCCAGCAGCGTAGGGCTAGCGGGGTCCTACAATGAGCAGTTCTTC. Translated: CASSVGLAGSYNEQFF. The rearrangement joins TRBV5-1 to TRBJ2-1; TRBD2 matches 9 bases. This CDR3 spans 16 amino acids. Trimming removed 4 bases from V and 1 base from J; junction bases left unmatched: 6. From germline, CDR1 is SGHRS and CDR2 YFSETQ.